A single sample gave rise to the 7 T cell receptor beta chains below, sequenced in a study of T cell responses to AZD1222 COVID-19 vaccine. Repertoires were generated with immunoSEQ multiplex PCR, while TCRdb's copy carries only in-frame clones and drops some. The table has about 100,000 clones, roughly nine tenths seen once; the top ten hold just over 8%. This specimen was peripheral blood, taken 28 days after the second AZD1222 dose. These receptors were obtained from an adult who received the AZD1222 COVID-19 vaccine.

The chain has TRBV6-5 and TRBJ2-7, with 7 bases matching TRBD2. There are 15 residues in the CDR3. CDR1 and CDR2 from the germline V gene are MNHEY and SVGAGI. The J segment lost 5 bases and the V segment lost 6 bases, leaving 13 bases of the junction unmatched. CDR3 nucleotide sequence: TGTGCCAGCAGCCTCCAGGGCGGGAGAATCCACGAGCAGTACTTC. Amino acids: CASSLQGGRIHEQYF.

This clone was recorded once. This chain links TRBV10-3 with TRBJ2-3; 9 bases map to TRBD2. Trimming cost V 8 bases and J 4 bases; bases outside gene matches: 10. The germline V gene encodes CDR1 ENHRY and CDR2 SYGVKD. There are 15 residues in the CDR3. CDR3 sequence: CAIRGREGRSDTQYF. CDR3 coding DNA: TGTGCCATCCGCGGGCGGGAGGGCCGGTCAGATACGCAGTATTTT.

The chain employs TRBV6-2 or TRBV6-3 and TRBJ2-7; possible D gene TRBD2, 6 bases. Trimming removed 3 bases at V and 2 bases at J, with 11 bases between. From germline, CDR1 is MNHEY and CDR2 SVGEGT. The CDR3 contains 14 residues. This chain's CDR3 is CASSYLWTTYEQYF. CDR3 sequence (DNA): TGTGCCAGCAGTTATTTGTGGACTACCTACGAGCAGTACTTC.

The V and J genes are TRBV12-3 or TRBV12-4 and TRBJ2-7; D gene uncertain. Trimming left V 2 bases short and J 3 bases short, with 5 bases between. CDR3 length: 12 residues. Here the CDR3 reads CASSLRYYEQYF. The CDR3 DNA reads as TGTGCCAGCAGTTTAAGATACTACGAGCAGTACTTC.

CDR3 in DNA: TGTGCCAGTAGTGCCACAGGGGGGCGACCTTACAATGAGCAGTTCTTC. Translated, it gives CASSATGGRPYNEQFF. The chain recombines TRBV19 with TRBJ2-1; 8 nucleotides agree with TRBD1. Germline lookup yields CDR1 LNHDA and CDR2 SQIVND (reference sequence). CDR3 size: 16 residues. With V trimmed by 5 bases and J by 4 bases, 10 bases remained unmatched.

V is TRBV19 and J is TRBJ1-1, with D possibly being TRBD1 (6 bases). The V end lost 6 bases, the J end lost 6 bases, and 14 bases lay between the germline ends. The CDR3 has 13 amino acids. CDR1 and CDR2 (germline): LNHDA, SQIVND (reference sequence). The CDR3 bases are TGTGCCAGTAGAACAGGGTTTTTCGCTGAAGCTTTCTTT. Encoded protein: CASRTGFFAEAFF. Complete variable domain (other parts from reference TRBV19 and TRBJ1-1): DGGITQSPKYLFRKEGQNVTLSCEQNLNHDAMYWYRQDPGQGLRLIYYSQIVNDFQKGDIAEGYSVSREKKESFPLTVTSAQKNPTAFYLCASRTGFFAEAFFGQGTRLTVV.

The CDR3 protein is CASSPRTNNEQFF. CDR3 nucleotides: TGTGCCAGCTCACCAAGGACAAACAATGAGCAGTTCTTC. The chain uses TRBV18 and TRBJ2-1; TRBD1 might be the D (5 bases). The CDR3 is 13 residues long. The V end lost 2 bases, the J end lost 5 bases, and 7 bases lay between the germline ends. Per germline, CDR1 KGHSH and CDR2 LQKENI.